This TCR beta chain originates from a study of long-term antiretroviral therapy in people with HIV. Overall study results and limits: CDR3 lengths in HIV samples spanned a narrower range than controls.

Samples were assayed with immunoSEQ v3.0 at survey level. Data came from immunoSEQ multiplex PCR; TCRdb stores just in-frame clones and leaves some out. The table has 30,000 to 40,000 clones, around 80% seen once. Regarding this clone: The target antigen is unknown. Its ends do not fully match the called genes, so a read error is possible.

For each donor, at least one pre-ART and at least two post-ART PBMC samples were available. The germline CDR1 and CDR2 sequences are LGHNT and FRNRAP. The CDR3 loop spans 16 amino acids. The V call is TRBV12-5, the J call TRBJ1-4, with 8 bases that match TRBD1. The receptor was isolated from a woman between 45 and 65 years old with HIV. Sequenced here: unsorted PBMCs, sampled 3.1 years after starting antiretroviral therapy. CDR3 sequence reads: CASGVVYRGSNEKLFF. CDR3 in DNA: TGTGCTAGTGGTGTGGTCTACAGGGGGTCTAATGAAAAACTGTTTTTT.